These 25 T cell receptor beta chains were sequenced from one sample in a study of tumor and adjacent non-tumor tissue in lung cancer. RNA was extracted from bulk tissue without any cell sorting. TCRbeta libraries were built with three rounds of nested PCR, modified from ARM-PCR. TCRdb passed the multiplex PCR reads through MiXCR, listing each CDR3 protein once. Among over 60,000 distinct CDR3 sequences listed, roughly 80% were seen once. Sequencing was performed on lung tumor tissue. The receptors were gathered from a woman aged 45 to 65 with non-small cell lung cancer.

Worth noting for this clonotype: The conserved phenylalanine or tryptophan is not found at the CDR3 terminus, so this likely reflects a read error. V is TRBV11-2 and J is TRBJ2-2; D remains unclear. Germline loops: CDR1 SGHAT, CDR2 FQNNGV. V shed 5 bases and J shed 6 bases, with 13 bases lying between them. CDR3 length: 14 amino acids. CDR3 protein: CASSRPAAAGELFS. In DNA, the CDR3 is TGTGCCAGCAGCCGCCCTGCGGCGGCCGGGGAGCTGTTTTCT.

Concerning this clonotype itself: Because the CDR3 is missing its conserved closing phenylalanine or tryptophan, this is likely a read error. The rearrangement uses TRBV4-1 and TRBJ2-3; D is possibly TRBD2 (5 bases). This CDR3 spans 15 amino acids. Germline CDR1 and CDR2: MGHRA and YSYEKL. The CDR3 nucleotides are TGCGCCAGCAGCCAATGGCTCTCTAGCAAAGATACGCAGTATATT. Protein sequence: CASSQWLSSKDTQYI.

J is TRBJ2-3 and V is TRBV12-3 or TRBV12-4; 12 bases are shared with TRBD2. J gave up 2 bases and V 7 bases, and 13 bases lay outside the gene matches. This CDR3 contains 18 residues. CDR3 in amino acids: CASTTTLGLAGYTDTQYF. The CDR3 nucleotides read TGTGCCAGCACTACAACTCTAGGACTAGCGGGGTACACAGATACGCAGTATTTT.

Comments on this clonotype: One junction end does not reproduce the germline sequence, and a read error may be involved. The genes are TRBV28 and TRBJ2-5; D uncertain. Germline V gives CDR1 MDHEN, CDR2 SYDVKM. The CDR3 is 14 residues long. DNA for the CDR3: TGTGCCAGCAGTCCCCCGCCCAGGCGAGAGACCCAGTGCTTC. It codes for CASSPPPRRETQCF.

Details on this clonotype: One junction end disagrees with the germline gene, perhaps due to a read error. V and J are TRBV12-3 or TRBV12-4 and TRBJ2-5; D call uncertain. The CDR3 loop spans 14 amino acids. CDR3 in amino acids: CARSFQRLEETQYF. The CDR3, as DNA: TGTGCCAGGAGTTTTCAGAGGTTAGAGGAGACCCAGTACTTC.

With regard to this clonotype: Germline is not matched at one junction end, which may reflect a read error. The chain combines TRBV7-9 with TRBJ2-1; possibly TRBD2 for D (5 bases). Germline V lookup: CDR1 SEHNR, CDR2 FQNEAQ (reference sequence). CDR3 size: 15 residues. This CDR3 is CAGSLAGSSYNEQLF. CDR3 nucleotides: TGTGCCGGCAGCTTAGCTGGGAGCTCCTACAATGAGCAGTTGTTC.

As for this clonotype: The junction departs from the called germline gene at one end, perhaps through a read error. The rearrangement uses TRBV20-1 and TRBJ2-5, with D maybe TRBD1 (6 bases). In germline, CDR1 is DFQATT, CDR2 SNEGSKA (reference sequence). The CDR3 is made up of 19 amino acids. CDR3 sequence (DNA): TGCAGTGCTAGAGGACAGGTGAGGTCCCAACCAGAGCTCCAAGAGACCCAGTGCTTC. Protein: CSARGQVRSQPELQETQCF.

Remarks on this clonotype: One base away lies a much larger clone, so this may be a sequencing read error. This chain joins TRBV28 and TRBJ1-5; D unclear. The CDR3 has 11 amino acids. Germline assignment: CDR1 MDHEN and CDR2 SYDVKM. CDR3 sequence (DNA): TGTGCCAGCAGCACGAATCAGTCCCAGCATTTT. Protein sequence: CASSTNQSQHF. Supplemented by reference TRBV28 and TRBJ1-5, the full variable domain reads DVKVTQSSRYLVKRTGEKVFLECVQDMDHENMFWYRQDPGLGLRLIYFSYDVKMKEKGDIPEGYSVSREKKERFSLILESASTNQTSMYLCASSTNQSQHFGDGTRLSIL.

Concerning this clonotype: A read error may produce the germline difference seen at one junction end. The CDR3 nucleotides are TGCAATGCCAAGACTAGCGGGACCTGGGGGGGTGAGGAGTTCTTC. Residues: CNAKTSGTWGGEEFF. This sequence joins TRBV29-1 and TRBJ2-1; 11 bases map to TRBD2. The CDR3 contains 15 residues. Germline CDR1 and CDR2: SQVTM and ANQGSEA.

This clonotype came up a few times. A much larger clone differs from this one at a single base, so this may be a read error. The rearrangement joins TRBV12-3 or TRBV12-4 to TRBJ2-2, with D uncertain. The CDR3 runs to 11 residues. DNA for the CDR3: TGTGCCAGCAGTAACACCAGGGAGCTGTTTTTT. It yields the protein CASSNTRELFF.

On this clonotype itself: It is likely a read error, because the conserved phenylalanine at the end of the CDR3 is missing. The chain employs TRBV29-1 and TRBJ2-2, with unresolved D. The CDR3 runs 13 residues. Germline-derived CDR1 and CDR2 are SQVTM and ANQGSEA. With 6 bases removed from V and 4 bases from J, the gap between germline ends came to 12 bases. CDR3 in DNA: TGCAGCGTCAGGATAGGGTGCACCGGGGAGCTGTTTTAT. The encoded protein is CSVRIGCTGELFY.

Remarks on this clonotype: An end of the junction differs from the germline gene, which may be a read error. The chain couples TRBV20-1 to TRBJ2-5; no reliable D call. The CDR3 is 13 residues long. The germline V gene encodes CDR1 DFQATT and CDR2 SNEGSKA (reference sequence). The CDR3 sequence is CSVRAGQQETQYF. The CDR3 DNA reads as TGCAGTGTTAGAGCTGGGCAACAAGAGACCCAGTACTTC.

As regards this clonotype: Germline is not matched at one junction end, which may reflect a read error. J is TRBJ2-7 and V is TRBV20-1, with 8 bases lining up with TRBD1. The V gene's germline CDR1 is DFQATT and CDR2 SNEGSKA (reference sequence). This CDR3 spans 13 amino acids. CDR3 residues: CSAVRTGSYEHYF. The CDR3 DNA sequence: TGCAGTGCTGTAAGGACAGGGAGCTACGAGCACTACTTC.

This clonotype is medium-sized by share. The genes are TRBV6-1 and TRBJ1-5; no clear D. Germline V gene sequence: CDR1 MNHNS, CDR2 SASEGT. V gave up 1 base and J gave up 4 bases, with 5 bases separating them. The CDR3 length is 13 residues. The CDR3 is CASSEVTNQPQHF. CDR3 coding DNA: TGTGCCAGCAGTGAAGTGACAAATCAGCCCCAGCATTTT.

This clonotype was detected only a few times. Sequence at one end of the junction differs from germline and may be a read error. The CDR3 loop is CVSRQGSGSGGGELFF. DNA of the CDR3: TGTGTCAGCAGACAGGGTTCTGGCAGCGGAGGCGGGGAGCTGTTTTTT. The rearrangement joins TRBV6-1 to TRBJ2-2, with 7 bases lining up with TRBD1. Germline CDR1 MNHNS, CDR2 SASEGT. This CDR3 contains 16 residues.

Concerning this clonotype itself: At one of its ends the junction is not consistent with the germline gene, which may arise from a read error. The rearrangement uses TRBV6-1 and TRBJ2-1; D is ambiguous. Germline CDR1 and CDR2: MNHNS and SASEGT. The CDR3 has 17 amino acids. CDR3 bases: TGTGCCAGCACCTCCGGTCTGGGCGGCTTCTCCTACAATGTGCAGTTCTTC. Protein product: CASTSGLGGFSYNVQFF.

On this clonotype itself: One end of the junction fails to match germline, which may point to a read error. The chain has TRBV6-2 or TRBV6-3 and TRBJ2-7; D is possibly TRBD1 (6 bases). This CDR3 spans 13 amino acids. Germline V CDR1 and CDR2: MNHEY, SVGEGT. This chain's CDR3 is CTSLGQFPYAQYF. The CDR3 nucleotides are TGTACCAGCCTAGGACAGTTCCCCTACGCGCAGTACTTC.

As for this clonotype: A read error may produce the germline difference seen at one junction end. The chain joins TRBV29-1 to TRBJ1-1, with a weak D call TRBD1 (5 bases). CDR3 length: 13 amino acids. Germline-derived CDR1 and CDR2 are SQVTM and ANQGSEA. The CDR3 DNA is TGCGGCGTTCGACAGCAGCTGAGCACTGAAGCTTTCTTT. Translating gives CGVRQQLSTEAFF.

As concerns this clonotype: The final CDR3 position lacks the conserved phenylalanine or tryptophan, pointing to a likely read error. The chain employs TRBV6-6 and TRBJ2-1; no reliable D call. This CDR3 spans 11 amino acids. CDR1 is MNHNY and CDR2 is SVGAGI in the germline V gene (reference sequence). CDR3 residues: CASNYVYEQFL. In DNA form, the CDR3 reads TGTGCCAGCAATTACGTTTATGAGCAGTTCTTA.

A word on this clonotype: The final CDR3 position lacks the conserved phenylalanine or tryptophan, pointing to a likely read error. The rearrangement joins TRBV7-9 to TRBJ2-1; D is undetermined. CDR1 SEHNR and CDR2 FQNEAQ come from the germline V gene (reference sequence). The CDR3 loop spans 11 amino acids. For the CDR3, the DNA is TGTGACAGTAGCTCCTACAATGAGCAGTTCTAT. It encodes CDSSSYNEQFY.

With respect to this clonotype: Its ends do not fully match the called genes, so a read error is possible. This chain uses TRBV4-1 with TRBJ1-1; D is perhaps TRBD1 (5 bases). The CDR3 covers 16 residues. Germline CDR1 is MGHRA and CDR2 is YSYEKL. The CDR3 here is CASSQDLYRWNTEVFF. The CDR3, as DNA: TGCGCCAGCAGCCAAGATTTATACAGGTGGAACACTGAAGTTTTCTTT.

This clonotype was observed a handful of times. The V gene is TRBV25-1, the J gene TRBJ2-1, with TRBD2 matching over 13 bases. Trimming removed 8 bases from V and 5 bases from J; junction bases left unmatched: 6. The CDR3 is made up of 15 amino acids. CDR1 and CDR2 (germline): MGHDK, SYGVNS. CDR3 bases: TGTGCCAGCTCTTGGACTAGCGGGAGAAACAATGAGCAGTTCTTC. As protein: CASSWTSGRNNEQFF.

For this clonotype: The junction differs from germline at one of its ends, possibly a read error. The chain recombines TRBV11-2 with TRBJ2-3, with 10 bases lining up with TRBD2. Germline lookup yields CDR1 SGHAT and CDR2 FQNNGV. The CDR3 totals 17 residues. The CDR3 here is CAISLDWTSGGADTQYF. DNA of the CDR3: TGTGCCATCAGCTTAGATTGGACTAGCGGAGGGGCGGATACGCAGTATTTT.

The table lists this clonotype with many counts. This chain's CDR3 is CASSSLGLANNEQFF. DNA for the CDR3: TGTGCCAGCAGTTCACTGGGACTAGCAAACAATGAGCAGTTCTTC. The chain joins TRBV28 to TRBJ2-1; 9 bases align to TRBD2. The J segment lost 5 bases and the V segment lost 4 bases, leaving 6 bases of the junction unmatched. From germline, CDR1 is MDHEN and CDR2 SYDVKM. The CDR3 sequence is 15 residues long.

Regarding this clonotype: This likely comes from a read error, as the CDR3 has no conserved phenylalanine or tryptophan at its end. The chain uses TRBV6-2 or TRBV6-3 and TRBJ2-5; D uncertain. The CDR3 totals 12 residues. Trimming removed 6 bases at V and 7 bases at J, with 12 bases between. Germline V gene data show CDR1 as MNHEY and CDR2 as SVGEGT. DNA for the CDR3: TGTGCCAGCAGAGTAGCCCGGGTGACCCAGTACTTA. Protein sequence: CASRVARVTQYL.